This T cell receptor (beta chain) emerged from a study of OX40 agonist ivuxolimab in advanced cancers. The CDR3 sequence is 13 residues long. CDR1 and CDR2 (germline): SEHNR, FQNEAQ (reference sequence). The V gene lost 1 base and the J gene lost 5 bases, with 7 bases spanning the gap. Notes on this clone: The antigen is unknown.

The method was immunoSEQ multiplex PCR; TCRdb's version includes in-frame clones alone and lacks a portion of them. Of 95,000 to 100,000 clones in the sample, about 79% were seen once. Study outcomes and limitations: What antigens the expanded peripheral T cells recognized was never established.

This specimen was CD4+ or CD8+ T cells sorted from blood, taken in a trial of the OX40 agonist ivuxolimab. The sequence was obtained from an adult with an advanced solid tumor such as melanoma, head and neck, liver or kidney cancer. This chain links TRBV7-9 with TRBJ2-3; no firm D call. This CDR3 reads CASSLVGKDTQYF. The CDR3 bases are TGTGCCAGCAGCTTAGTAGGTAAAGATACGCAGTATTTT.